The T cell receptor (beta chain) under discussion was sequenced for a study of blood T cell repertoires in COVID-19. The ends were cut back, 9 bases at V and 2 bases at J, with 12 bases in the middle. Germline V CDR1 and CDR2: ENHRY, SYGVKD. The CDR3 has 13 amino acids. Repertoires were generated with immunoSEQ multiplex PCR, while TCRdb's copy carries only in-frame clones and drops some. This repertoire shows about 280,000 clones, 83% found once; its top ten account for 8% to 9.5%. The chain recombines TRBV10-3 with TRBJ2-3, with a weak D call TRBD2 (6 bases). Specimen: peripheral blood. This sequence originates from a woman between 50 and 59 years old who had recovered from COVID-19. The CDR3 sequence is CAIRDSTTDTQYF. The CDR3 DNA reads as TGTGCCATACGGGACTCAACCACAGATACGCAGTATTTT.